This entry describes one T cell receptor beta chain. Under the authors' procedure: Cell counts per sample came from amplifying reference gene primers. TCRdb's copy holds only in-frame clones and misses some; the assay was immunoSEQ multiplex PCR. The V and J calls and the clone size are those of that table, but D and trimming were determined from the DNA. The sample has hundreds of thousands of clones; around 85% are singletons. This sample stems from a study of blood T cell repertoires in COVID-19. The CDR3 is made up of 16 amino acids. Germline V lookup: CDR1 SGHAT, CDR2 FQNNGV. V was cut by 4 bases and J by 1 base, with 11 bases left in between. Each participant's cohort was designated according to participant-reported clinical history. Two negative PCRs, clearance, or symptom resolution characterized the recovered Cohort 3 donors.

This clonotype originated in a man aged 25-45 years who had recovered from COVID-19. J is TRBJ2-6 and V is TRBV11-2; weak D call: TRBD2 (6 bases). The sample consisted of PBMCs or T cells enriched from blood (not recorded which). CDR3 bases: TGTGCCAGCAGCTCACTCCGGGAGTCTGGGGCCAACGTCCTGACTTTC. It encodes CASSSLRESGANVLTF.